The 27 T cell receptor beta chains presented below share a single source sample, sequenced in a study of T cells in Graves' hyperthyroidism and ophthalmopathy. It was RNA transcripts that yielded the amplified TCR beta CDR3 regions. TCR CDR3 underwent first-round RT-PCR with the HTBI primer set. TCRdb fed the multiplex PCR reads into MiXCR, producing one record per CDR3 protein. The sample has 650,000 to 750,000 distinct CDR3 sequences, 13% to 15% seen once. The sample comprised blood. These TCRs come from a woman aged 18-29 years with Graves' hyperthyroidism.

This clonotype appeared many times. V gene TRBV18 combines with J gene TRBJ1-1; maybe TRBD1 (6 bases). Between the trimmed V and J ends, which lost 2 bases and 7 bases, there was a span of 14 bases. This CDR3 comprises 14 residues. Germline CDR1 and CDR2: KGHSH and LQKENI. The CDR3 nucleotides are TGTGCCAGCTCACCAGGGGCGACAGGCCTTGAAGCTTTCTTT. Translated, it gives CASSPGATGLEAFF.

V is TRBV27 and J is TRBJ2-7; 10 bases are shared with TRBD2. Germline CDR1 MNHEY, CDR2 SMNVEV (reference sequence). CDR3 length equals 18 residues. J gave up 2 bases and V 5 bases, and 15 bases lay outside the gene matches. CDR3 nucleotide sequence: TGTGCCAGCAGTCCCAAACGGCTAGCGGGGGCCCCTCCCTACGAGCAGTACTTC. Its translation: CASSPKRLAGAPPYEQYF.

This clonotype turned up a few times. A much larger clone lies a single base off, so this may be a read error. The V call is TRBV2, the J call TRBJ2-1; 9 nucleotides line up with TRBD1. The CDR3 is made up of 15 amino acids. The V gene's germline CDR1 is SNHLY and CDR2 FYNNEI. The CDR3 loop reads CASSLDRGSYSEQFF. As DNA, the CDR3 is TGTGCCAGCAGCCTGGACAGGGGTTCCTACAGTGAGCAGTTCTTC.

The chain is built from TRBV9 and TRBJ2-7; 10 bases match TRBD2. This CDR3 spans 14 amino acids. Germline CDR1 SGDLS, CDR2 YYNGEE. The junction had 4 bases not matched to a gene; V was cut back by 0 bases and J by 7 bases. CDR3 amino acids: CASSVGDSGGEQYF. The DNA of the CDR3 is TGTGCCAGCAGCGTAGGCGATAGCGGGGGGGAGCAGTACTTC.

This chain connects TRBV7-6 to TRBJ1-4, with TRBD1 as a possible D gene (5 bases). Germline V CDR1 and CDR2: SGHVS, FNYEAQ. The V end was cut by 7 bases, the J end by 0 bases, with 18 bases between. The CDR3 sequence is 17 residues long. CDR3 in amino acids: CASKRGQTFATNEKLFF. In nucleotides, the CDR3 is TGTGCCAGCAAAAGGGGTCAGACCTTTGCAACTAATGAAAAACTGTTTTTT.

This chain connects TRBV4-2 to TRBJ1-1; D is unclear. CDR1 is LGHNA and CDR2 is YNFKEQ in the germline V gene. Trimming pared 1 base from V and 7 bases from J, leaving 13 bases between. This CDR3 contains 14 residues. CDR3 coding DNA: TGTGCCAGCAGCCAAGTAGAGAGTCTCGGTGAAGCTTTCTTT. This sequence encodes CASSQVESLGEAFF.

This clonotype showed up many times. V usage is TRBV20-1 and J usage is TRBJ2-1, with 8 bases lining up with TRBD2. V trimming: 2 bases; J trimming: 5 bases; junction bases outside the gene matches: 8. CDR1 is DFQATT, CDR2 SNEGSKA, per germline (reference sequence). This CDR3 spans 15 amino acids. CDR3 coding DNA: TGCAGTGCTAGATCGGGGGGGCGAGGGAACAATGAGCAGTTCTTC. Amino acid sequence: CSARSGGRGNNEQFF.

This clonotype appeared many times. This chain links TRBV7-9 with TRBJ2-1, with TRBD2 identical over 13 bases. The CDR3 runs 16 residues. Germline V gene data show CDR1 as SEHNR and CDR2 as FQNEAQ (reference sequence). The V and J ends lost 5 bases and 8 bases, in that order; junction bases with no gene match: 9. CDR3 sequence (DNA): TGTGCCAGCAGCCTCGGACTAGCGGGAGTAATGGATGAGCAGTTCTTC. Amino acid sequence: CASSLGLAGVMDEQFF.

This clonotype was seen ten or more times. This chain uses TRBV7-2 with TRBJ2-7, with D maybe TRBD2 (6 bases). Trimming pared 5 bases from V and 4 bases from J, leaving 15 bases between. This CDR3 region has 14 residues. Germline V gene sequence: CDR1 SGHTA, CDR2 FQGNSA. Written as DNA, the CDR3 is TGTGCCAGCAGCCGGATGGACTACCCGTACGAGCAGTACTTC. It specifies CASSRMDYPYEQYF.

This clonotype was detected ten times or more. The chain employs TRBV20-1 and TRBJ1-1, with D unresolved. The CDR3 spans 13 residues. Germline-derived CDR1 and CDR2 are DFQATT and SNEGSKA (reference sequence). V was trimmed by 2 bases and J by 1 base, leaving 8 bases between them. The CDR3 reads CSARFEGNTEAFF. CDR3 nucleotides: TGCAGTGCTAGATTTGAGGGGAACACTGAAGCTTTCTTT.

For the CDR3, the DNA is TGTGCCAGCAGTTACGAACGTGGGAACACCGGGGAGCTGTTTTTT. This sequence encodes CASSYERGNTGELFF. The chain employs TRBV6-5 and TRBJ2-2; D remains ambiguous. The CDR3 has 15 residues. In germline, CDR1 is MNHEY, CDR2 SVGAGI. Trimming left V 2 bases short and J 1 base short, with 8 bases between.

This clonotype was seen many times. The rearrangement uses TRBV11-2 and TRBJ2-1, with 9 bases that match TRBD2. Germline CDR1 is SGHAT and CDR2 is FQNNGV. This CDR3 is 14 amino acids long. Trimming took 6 bases from V and 5 from J; bases not matched to a gene: 5. The CDR3 DNA follows: TGTGCCAGCAGTTCCCTAGCGGGACACAATGAGCAGTTCTTC. This codes for CASSSLAGHNEQFF.

At least ten counts were recorded for this clonotype. The chain joins TRBV13 to TRBJ2-4, with a weak D call TRBD1 (5 bases). This CDR3 has 13 residues. Germline CDR1 is PRHDT and CDR2 is FYEKMQ (reference sequence). With 8 bases removed from V and 8 bases from J, the gap between germline ends came to 16 bases. The CDR3 DNA follows: TGTGCCAGCGCCCCAGGGAATGGGGACATTCAGTACTTC. Encoded protein: CASAPGNGDIQYF.

V gene TRBV6-1 combines with J gene TRBJ2-7; tentative D call: TRBD1 (6 bases). The CDR3 runs to 16 residues. Germline lookup yields CDR1 MNHNS and CDR2 SASEGT. Trimming shortened V by 7 bases and J by 2 bases, and 21 bases separated the two germline ends. In DNA, the CDR3 is TGTGCCAGCACCCATATCCGTGGGCAGGGGCCCTACGAGCAGTACTTC. Translation gives CASTHIRGQGPYEQYF.

This clonotype was counted a few times. The chain is built from TRBV30 and TRBJ2-4; D call uncertain. Germline V CDR1 and CDR2: GTSNPN, SVGIG (reference sequence). Trimming stripped 1 base from V and 0 bases from J, with 16 bases between. The CDR3 loop spans 17 amino acids. CDR3 sequence: CAWSGRRHTIAKNIQYF. The DNA for the CDR3 is TGTGCCTGGAGTGGGAGAAGGCACACAATAGCCAAAAACATTCAGTACTTC.

This clonotype showed up just a few times. The gene calls are TRBV20-1 and TRBJ1-2; D ambiguous. The CDR3 runs to 15 residues. Germline V gene data show CDR1 as DFQATT and CDR2 as SNEGSKA (reference sequence). The V gene lost 0 bases and the J gene lost 1 base, with 12 bases spanning the gap. The chain's CDR3 is CSARDFASNNYGYTF. The CDR3 nucleotides read TGCAGTGCTAGAGATTTTGCGTCGAATAACTATGGCTACACCTTC.

Ten or more counts support this clonotype. The chain joins TRBV6-5 to TRBJ2-5; 7 bases map to TRBD2. CDR3 size: 16 residues. The germline CDR1 and CDR2 sequences are MNHEY and SVGAGI. J was trimmed by 1 base and V by 2 bases; bases with no gene match: 7. Here the CDR3 DNA reads TGTGCCAGCAGTTACACCGGGGGGAGAACCCAAGAGACCCAGTACTTC. The encoded protein is CASSYTGGRTQETQYF.

This clonotype was detected many times. The chain is built from TRBV28 and TRBJ1-5; maybe TRBD1 (6 bases). The germline CDR1 and CDR2 sequences are MDHEN and SYDVKM. The V end lost 5 bases, the J end lost 0 bases, and 20 bases lay between the germline ends. There are 18 residues in the CDR3. CDR3 coding DNA: TGTGCCAGCAGTCTAGGGGGTGCCGGACCGTATAGCAATCAGCCCCAGCATTTT. It codes for CASSLGGAGPYSNQPQHF.

This clonotype was counted at least ten times. The chain links TRBV3-1 to TRBJ2-5; D not certain. This CDR3 region has 11 residues. The V end was cut by 1 base, the J end by 4 bases, with 1 base between. Germline CDR1 is LGHDT and CDR2 is YNNKEL (reference sequence). The DNA of the CDR3 is TGTGCCAGCAGCCAAGGAGAGACCCAGTACTTC. Amino acids: CASSQGETQYF.

This clonotype was found many times. This chain connects TRBV10-3 to TRBJ2-1; TRBD1 agrees at 9 bases. Unmatched junction bases numbered 4, after V lost 4 bases and J lost 3 bases. The CDR3 consists of 15 residues. CDR1 and CDR2 (germline): ENHRY, SYGVKD. CDR3 DNA sequence: TGTGCCATCAGTGGGGGACAGGGCTTCTACAATGAGCAGTTCTTC. It codes for CAISGGQGFYNEQFF.

The rearrangement links TRBV28 to TRBJ2-1, with D unresolved. Deletions cut 6 bases from V and 7 bases from J, with 13 bases between. The CDR3 is made up of 13 amino acids. Germline CDR1 and CDR2: MDHEN and SYDVKM. The CDR3 spells CASSRWVANEQFF. DNA for the CDR3: TGTGCCAGCAGCAGATGGGTTGCAAATGAGCAGTTCTTC. Full variable domain (remainder filled in from reference TRBV28 and TRBJ2-1): DVKVTQSSRYLVKRTGEKVFLECVQDMDHENMFWYRQDPGLGLRLIYFSYDVKMKEKGDIPEGYSVSREKKERFSLILESASTNQTSMYLCASSRWVANEQFFGPGTRLTVL.

The chain combines TRBV5-1 with TRBJ2-3, with D maybe TRBD2 (6 bases). The CDR3 covers 15 residues. From germline, CDR1 is SGHRS and CDR2 YFSETQ. The ends were cut back, 4 bases at V and 6 bases at J, with 18 bases in the middle. CDR3 amino acids: CASSGGLLLRDTQYF. The CDR3, as DNA: TGCGCCAGCAGCGGGGGACTCCTTTTAAGGGATACGCAGTATTTT. Full variable domain (remainder filled in from reference TRBV5-1 and TRBJ2-3): KAGVTQTPRYLIKTRGQQVTLSCSPISGHRSVSWYQQTPGQGLQFLFEYFSETQRNKGNFPGRFSGRQFSNSRSEMNVSTLELGDSALYLCASSGGLLLRDTQYFGPGTRLTVL.

The chain employs TRBV29-1 and TRBJ1-2; D is possibly TRBD1 (5 bases). The germline gives CDR1 SQVTM, CDR2 ANQGSEA. V was cut by 6 bases and J by 10 bases, with 18 bases left in between. There are 12 residues in the CDR3. CDR3 region: CSVNTGAGDYTF. The CDR3 nucleotides read TGCAGCGTCAACACCGGGGCCGGGGACTACACCTTC.

The table lists this clonotype with a few counts. The chain carries TRBV24-1 and TRBJ1-5; 8 bases line up with TRBD1. This CDR3 has 15 amino acids. Looked up from germline, CDR1 is KGHDR and CDR2 is SFDVKD. With 5 bases clipped from V and 4 bases from J, the junction kept 6 bases outside the gene matches. CDR3 nucleotide sequence: TGTGCCACCAGTGCCTCCGGGACAGGTAATCAGCCCCAGCATTTT. Protein: CATSASGTGNQPQHF.

CDR3 nucleotides: TGCGCCAGCCTAGGACAGTGGCTGTTTTTT. It encodes CASLGQWLFF. The chain links TRBV10-2 to TRBJ2-2; D possibly corresponds to TRBD1 (6 bases). V dropped 8 bases and J dropped 13 bases, with 11 bases sitting between them. This CDR3 contains 10 residues. Per germline, CDR1 WSHSY and CDR2 SAAADI.

This clonotype was counted ten times or more. The chain recombines TRBV24-1 with TRBJ2-2, with 8 bases fitting TRBD1. This CDR3 is built from 16 residues. Per the germline V gene, CDR1 is KGHDR and CDR2 is SFDVKD. The trim removed 0 bases at V and 4 bases at J, leaving 3 bases unmatched. Here the CDR3 DNA reads TGTGCCACCAGTGATTTGACCGACAGGGGCACCGGGGAGCTGTTTTTT. Translation gives CATSDLTDRGTGELFF.

This clonotype was detected only a few times. The chain carries TRBV11-3 and TRBJ2-6, with D perhaps TRBD2 (6 bases). The V gene lost 5 bases and the J gene lost 0 bases, with 11 bases spanning the gap. This CDR3 has 16 residues. CDR1 and CDR2 from the germline V gene are SGHNT and YENEEA. The chain's CDR3 is CASSLGLLSGANVLTF. CDR3 sequence (DNA): TGTGCCAGCAGCCTGGGACTCCTCTCTGGGGCCAACGTCCTGACTTTC.